The 14 T cell receptor beta chains in this list originate from one sample, sequenced in a study of T cells after yellow fever vaccination (dated 2019 in TCRdb). What this sample's treatment or condition label stands for: live attenuated yellow fever vaccine strain. The library was produced with 5' RACE. Reads for this sample came from an Illumina NovaSeq 6000. TCRdb ran its own pipeline on the public reads, namely fastp trimming at Q25 and MiXCR clone calling, and kept in-frame beta chains. One record per CDR3 amino acid sequence lists the most common genes and DNA. The sample has approximately 300,000 distinct CDR3 sequences on record, about 11% of them singletons. The ten largest clonotypes hold 3% to 3.5% of the sample. This material consisted of CD4+ T cells sorted from PBMCs, taken 45 days after the yellow fever booster vaccination. The receptors shown here come from a man aged 18 to 29 who received the YFV17D yellow fever vaccine.

The chain recombines TRBV5-1 with TRBJ1-2; perhaps TRBD1 as D (5 bases). The germline V and J ends were trimmed by 4 bases and 6 bases, with 16 bases remaining between them. Germline V CDR1 and CDR2: SGHRS, YFSETQ. This CDR3 is built from 14 residues. The CDR3 sequence is CASSVIAGEDGYTF. The CDR3 DNA is TGCGCCAGCAGCGTAATTGCGGGGGAGGATGGCTACACCTTC.

This chain joins TRBV5-1 and TRBJ2-2; D unclear. Germline V gives CDR1 SGHRS, CDR2 YFSETQ. CDR3 length: 14 residues. V was cut by 2 bases and J by 2 bases, with 7 bases left in between. Written as DNA, the CDR3 is TGCGCCAGCAGCTTAATCATCAACACCGGGGAGCTGTTTTTT. It translates to CASSLIINTGELFF.

This clonotype turned up a few times. This chain joins TRBV11-2 and TRBJ2-1, with D hard to call. V lost 2 bases, J lost 8 bases, and 10 bases lay in between. This CDR3 region has 13 residues. Looked up from germline, CDR1 is SGHAT and CDR2 is FQNNGV. In nucleotides, the CDR3 is TGTGCCAGCAGCTTATCACGCTCTGATGAGCAGTTCTTC. Its translation: CASSLSRSDEQFF.

This clonotype was seen more than once but under ten times. This rearrangement joins TRBV11-2 to TRBJ2-3; D is uncertain. Trimming removed 3 bases from V and 0 bases from J, with 4 bases in between. The CDR3 runs 13 residues. Germline V CDR1 and CDR2: SGHAT, FQNNGV. The CDR3 DNA sequence: TGTGCCAGCAGCTTTCCTAGCACAGATACGCAGTATTTT. It codes for CASSFPSTDTQYF.

Only a few counts were recorded for this clonotype. The chain employs TRBV20-1 and TRBJ2-3, with a weak D call TRBD1 (6 bases). Germline CDR1 is DFQATT and CDR2 is SNEGSKA (reference sequence). The V and J ends lost 3 bases and 2 bases respectively, with 15 bases between them. The CDR3 is made up of 15 amino acids. Here the CDR3 DNA reads TGCAGTGCTAGCCCACAGGGTAAAACCACAGATACGCAGTATTTT. This encodes CSASPQGKTTDTQYF.

This clonotype has ten or more counts. This chain uses TRBV5-1 with TRBJ2-5; TRBD1 is a possible D gene (5 bases). This CDR3 is 14 amino acids long. Germline V gene data show CDR1 as SGHRS and CDR2 as YFSETQ. The V end was cut by 5 bases, the J end by 2 bases, with 13 bases between. CDR3 nucleotide sequence: TGCGCCAGCAGACCCGGGTACAGGCAAGAGACCCAGTACTTC. Its translation is CASRPGYRQETQYF.

V gene TRBV4-3 combines with J gene TRBJ2-3; maybe TRBD2 (7 bases). The CDR3 is made up of 17 amino acids. V lost 4 bases to trimming and J lost 7 bases, with 24 bases between them. Germline V CDR1 and CDR2: LGHNA, YSLEER. In DNA, the CDR3 is TGCGCCAGCAGCCCCTTTGGGGGGGGGCCAAACCCTTATACGCAGTATTTT. Translated: CASSPFGGGPNPYTQYF.

The chain links TRBV10-3 to TRBJ1-5, with D uncertain. The V gene lost 1 base and the J gene lost 0 bases, with 1 base spanning the gap. The CDR3 sequence is 13 residues long. Per the germline V gene, CDR1 is ENHRY and CDR2 is SYGVKD. CDR3: CAISEYSNQPQHF. For the CDR3, the DNA is TGTGCCATCAGTGAGTATAGCAATCAGCCCCAGCATTTT.

The chain carries TRBV20-1 and TRBJ2-7; 8 bases align to TRBD2. This CDR3 has 13 residues. The junction had 8 bases not matched to a gene; V was cut back by 5 bases and J by 5 bases. Germline CDR1 is DFQATT and CDR2 is SNEGSKA (reference sequence). CDR3: CSACGGPRDEQYF. The CDR3, as DNA: TGCAGTGCTTGCGGGGGGCCAAGGGACGAGCAGTACTTC.

This clonotype turned up a few times. This rearrangement joins TRBV18 to TRBJ2-2; 10 bases are a match to TRBD1. Unmatched junction bases numbered 11, after V lost 4 bases and J lost 6 bases. The V gene's germline CDR1 is KGHSH and CDR2 LQKENI. This CDR3 has 17 amino acids. The CDR3 DNA sequence: TGTGCCAGCTCACATTCCGGGACAGGGGATCAGTCCGGGGAGCTGTTTTTT. This gives the protein CASSHSGTGDQSGELFF.

This clonotype was found many times. The V and J genes are TRBV29-1 and TRBJ1-5; D is perhaps TRBD1 (5 bases). The CDR3 contains 18 residues. Germline V gene lookup returns CDR1 SQVTM and CDR2 ANQGSEA. V lost 3 bases and J 4 bases, leaving 25 bases between the germline ends. CDR3: CSVDVRKLDRRGNQPQHF. CDR3 coding DNA: TGCAGCGTTGACGTCAGGAAATTAGACAGACGGGGAAATCAGCCCCAGCATTTT.

V usage is TRBV2 and J usage is TRBJ2-7, with TRBD2 matching over 10 bases. The CDR3 length is 14 residues. V lost 6 bases, J lost 1 base, and 3 bases stayed unmatched. Germline V gene lookup returns CDR1 SNHLY and CDR2 FYNNEI. The CDR3 DNA is TGTGCCAGCAGCAGGACTAGCGGTTCCTACGAGCAGTACTTC. Protein: CASSRTSGSYEQYF.

This clonotype was detected many times. This chain connects TRBV4-3 to TRBJ2-2; D gene ambiguous. CDR3 length equals 13 residues. The germline V gene encodes CDR1 LGHNA and CDR2 YSLEER. Trimming shortened V by 0 bases and J by 8 bases, and 7 bases separated the two germline ends. The CDR3 sequence is CASSQEIGGELFF. The DNA for the CDR3 is TGCGCCAGCAGCCAAGAAATCGGTGGGGAGCTGTTTTTT.

This clonotype was seen ten or more times. The chain uses TRBV5-5 and TRBJ1-3; D is undetermined. Looked up from germline, CDR1 is SGHKS and CDR2 is YYEKEE (reference sequence). V lost 0 bases and J lost 4, with 2 bases in between. The CDR3 sequence is 12 residues long. The CDR3 is CASSLDGNTIYF. In DNA form, the CDR3 reads TGTGCCAGCAGCTTGGACGGAAACACCATATATTTT.